Each of the 5 T cell receptor beta chains below was sequenced from the same sample in a study of CD8+ T cells in alopecia areata. Sequencing templates came from extracted RNA that was reverse transcribed into cDNA. Sequenced by immunoSEQ multiplex PCR; TCRdb stores in-frame clones only, minus some. The data show more than 200,000 clones, about 40% seen once. Described treatment: oral pan-JAK inhibitor, 5-10 mg twice daily. This material consisted of CD4+ T cells sorted from blood, taken around week 36, from a patient treated with tofacitinib. These TCRs come from a human donor with alopecia areata.

The rearrangement joins TRBV19 to TRBJ2-5; D remains ambiguous. CDR3 size: 13 residues. Per germline, CDR1 LNHDA and CDR2 SQIVND (reference sequence). Trimming shortened V by 5 bases and J by 2 bases, and 9 bases separated the two germline ends. This chain's CDR3 is CASSSWPQETQYF. As DNA, the CDR3 is TGTGCCAGTAGTTCTTGGCCTCAAGAGACCCAGTACTTC.

The genes are TRBV6-5 and TRBJ2-5, with unresolved D. The V gene's germline CDR1 is MNHEY and CDR2 SVGAGI. Between the trimmed V and J ends, which lost 7 bases and 5 bases, there was a span of 8 bases. The CDR3 length is 11 residues. The CDR3: CASTRTETQYF. The CDR3 region has the DNA TGTGCCAGCACAAGGACCGAGACCCAGTACTTC.

The chain combines TRBV30 with TRBJ1-5; D may be TRBD1 (5 bases). Germline loops: CDR1 GTSNPN, CDR2 SVGIG (reference sequence). The V end was cut by 2 bases, the J end by 7 bases, with 12 bases between. This CDR3 has 13 amino acids. CDR3 coding DNA: TGTGCCTGGAGTATCAGGGACGGCCAGCCCCAGCATTTT. Residues: CAWSIRDGQPQHF.

The chain joins TRBV7-9 to TRBJ1-1; D gene unclear. Germline V gene lookup returns CDR1 SEHNR and CDR2 FQNEAQ (reference sequence). This CDR3 has 14 amino acids. Trimming cost V 5 bases and J 6 bases, with 16 bases left between them. The CDR3 DNA sequence: TGTGCCAGCAGCCATGCCGGGGATAGGCCTGAAGCTTTCTTT. As protein: CASSHAGDRPEAFF.

The chain joins TRBV7-9 to TRBJ1-1, with 7 bases that match TRBD1. This CDR3 has 14 amino acids. Unmatched junction bases numbered 11, after V lost 8 bases and J lost 5 bases. In germline, CDR1 is SEHNR, CDR2 FQNEAQ (reference sequence). CDR3 sequence (DNA): TGTGCCAGCGGCCGACAGGGCCAGTGGACTGAAGCTTTCTTT. Translation: CASGRQGQWTEAFF.